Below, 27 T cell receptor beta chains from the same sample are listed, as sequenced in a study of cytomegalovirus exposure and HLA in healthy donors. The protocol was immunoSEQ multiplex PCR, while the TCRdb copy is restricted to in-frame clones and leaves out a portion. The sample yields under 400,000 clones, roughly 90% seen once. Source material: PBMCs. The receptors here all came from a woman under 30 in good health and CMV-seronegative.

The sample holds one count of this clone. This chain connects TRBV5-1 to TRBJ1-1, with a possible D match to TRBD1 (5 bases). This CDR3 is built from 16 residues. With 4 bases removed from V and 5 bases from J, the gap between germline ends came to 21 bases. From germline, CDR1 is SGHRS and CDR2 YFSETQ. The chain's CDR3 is CASSIASGTASTEAFF. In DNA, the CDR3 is TGCGCCAGCAGCATCGCGAGCGGGACGGCGAGTACTGAAGCTTTCTTT. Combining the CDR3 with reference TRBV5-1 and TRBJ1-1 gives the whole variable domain KAGVTQTPRYLIKTRGQQVTLSCSPISGHRSVSWYQQTPGQGLQFLFEYFSETQRNKGNFPGRFSGRQFSNSRSEMNVSTLELGDSALYLCASSIASGTASTEAFFGQGTRLTVV.

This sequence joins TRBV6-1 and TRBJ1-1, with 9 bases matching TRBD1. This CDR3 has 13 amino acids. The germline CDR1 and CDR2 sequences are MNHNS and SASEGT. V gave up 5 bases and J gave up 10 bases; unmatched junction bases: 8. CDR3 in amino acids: CASSSRDRDRAFF. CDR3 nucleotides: TGTGCCAGCAGTTCCCGGGACAGGGACAGAGCTTTCTTT.

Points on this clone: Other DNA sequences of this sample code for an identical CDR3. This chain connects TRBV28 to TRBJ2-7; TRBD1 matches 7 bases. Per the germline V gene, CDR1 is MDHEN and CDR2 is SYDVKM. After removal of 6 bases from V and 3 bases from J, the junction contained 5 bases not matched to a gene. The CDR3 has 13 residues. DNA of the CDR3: TGTGCCAGCAGCAGGGACAGATACTACGAGCAGTACTTC. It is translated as CASSRDRYYEQYF.

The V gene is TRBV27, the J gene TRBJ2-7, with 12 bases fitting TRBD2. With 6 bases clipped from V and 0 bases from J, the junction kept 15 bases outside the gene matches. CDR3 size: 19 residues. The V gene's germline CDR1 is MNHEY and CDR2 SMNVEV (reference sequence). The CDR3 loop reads CASSPGASTSGRFSYEQYF. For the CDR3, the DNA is TGTGCCAGCAGCCCCGGGGCTTCGACTAGCGGGAGATTCTCCTACGAGCAGTACTTC.

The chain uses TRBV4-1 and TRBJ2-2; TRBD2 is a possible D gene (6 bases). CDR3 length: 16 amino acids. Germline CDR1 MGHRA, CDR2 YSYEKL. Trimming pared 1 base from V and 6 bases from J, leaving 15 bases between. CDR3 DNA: TGCGCCAGCAGCCAAGTGGCGGGGAATGGAGCCGGGGAGCTGTTTTTT. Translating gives CASSQVAGNGAGELFF.

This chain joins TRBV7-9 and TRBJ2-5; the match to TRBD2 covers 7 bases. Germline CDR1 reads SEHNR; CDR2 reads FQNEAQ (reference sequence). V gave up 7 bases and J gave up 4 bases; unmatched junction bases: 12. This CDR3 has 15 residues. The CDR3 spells CASIKTGGVGETQYF. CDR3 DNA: TGTGCCAGCATCAAAACGGGGGGAGTGGGAGAGACCCAGTACTTC.

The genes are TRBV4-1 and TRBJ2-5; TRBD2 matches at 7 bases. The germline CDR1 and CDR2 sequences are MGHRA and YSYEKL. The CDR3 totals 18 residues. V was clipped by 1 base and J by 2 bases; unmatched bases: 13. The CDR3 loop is CASSQVRSGTLTQETQYF. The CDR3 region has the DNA TGCGCCAGCAGCCAAGTTCGCAGCGGGACGCTAACACAAGAGACCCAGTACTTC.

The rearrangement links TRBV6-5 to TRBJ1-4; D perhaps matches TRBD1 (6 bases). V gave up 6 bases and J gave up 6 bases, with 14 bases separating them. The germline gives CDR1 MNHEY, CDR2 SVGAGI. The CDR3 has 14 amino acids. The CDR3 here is CASRPYQGYEKLFF. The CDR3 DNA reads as TGTGCCAGCAGACCGTATCAGGGGTATGAAAAACTGTTTTTT.

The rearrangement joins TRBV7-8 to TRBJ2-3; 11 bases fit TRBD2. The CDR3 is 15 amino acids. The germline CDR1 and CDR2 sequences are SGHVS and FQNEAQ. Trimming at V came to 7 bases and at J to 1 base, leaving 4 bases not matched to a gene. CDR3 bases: TGTGCCAGCACCCGGACTAGCGGGCGCACAGATACGCAGTATTTT. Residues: CASTRTSGRTDTQYF.

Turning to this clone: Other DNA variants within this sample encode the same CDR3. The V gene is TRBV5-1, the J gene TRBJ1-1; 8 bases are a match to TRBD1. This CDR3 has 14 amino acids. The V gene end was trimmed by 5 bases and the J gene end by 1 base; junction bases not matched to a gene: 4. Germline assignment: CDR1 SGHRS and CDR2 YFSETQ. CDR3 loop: CASSLGTGNTEAFF. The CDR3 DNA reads TGCGCCAGCAGTCTGGGGACAGGGAACACTGAAGCTTTCTTT. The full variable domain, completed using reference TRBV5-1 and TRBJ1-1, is KAGVTQTPRYLIKTRGQQVTLSCSPISGHRSVSWYQQTPGQGLQFLFEYFSETQRNKGNFPGRFSGRQFSNSRSEMNVSTLELGDSALYLCASSLGTGNTEAFFGQGTRLTVV.

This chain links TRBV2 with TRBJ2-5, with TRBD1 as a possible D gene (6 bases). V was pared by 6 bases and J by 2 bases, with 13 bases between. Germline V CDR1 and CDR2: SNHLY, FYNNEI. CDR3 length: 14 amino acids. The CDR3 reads CASRRTALQETQYF. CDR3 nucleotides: TGTGCCAGCAGACGGACAGCACTTCAAGAGACCCAGTACTTC.

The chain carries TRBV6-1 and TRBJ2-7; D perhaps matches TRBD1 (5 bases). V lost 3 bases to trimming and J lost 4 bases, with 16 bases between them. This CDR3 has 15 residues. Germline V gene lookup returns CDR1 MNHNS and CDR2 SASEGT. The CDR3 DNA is TGTGCCAGCAGTGACGGTGGGGCAGTGCTTTACGAGCAGTACTTC. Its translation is CASSDGGAVLYEQYF.

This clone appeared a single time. The CDR3 DNA follows: TGCGCCAGCAGGGAGGGGGCAGGCGTCTCCTACGAGCAGTACTTC. It encodes CASREGAGVSYEQYF. This chain links TRBV10-2 with TRBJ2-7; possible D gene TRBD1, 7 bases. Germline CDR1 WSHSY, CDR2 SAAADI. CDR3 length: 15 amino acids. The germline V and J ends were trimmed by 6 bases and 0 bases, with 15 bases remaining between them.

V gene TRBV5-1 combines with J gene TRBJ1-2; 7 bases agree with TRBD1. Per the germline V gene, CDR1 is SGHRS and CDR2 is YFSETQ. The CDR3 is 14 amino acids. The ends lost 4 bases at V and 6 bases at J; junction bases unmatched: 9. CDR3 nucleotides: TGCGCCAGCAGCACCCCTGACAGGGAGAATGGCTACACCTTC. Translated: CASSTPDRENGYTF.

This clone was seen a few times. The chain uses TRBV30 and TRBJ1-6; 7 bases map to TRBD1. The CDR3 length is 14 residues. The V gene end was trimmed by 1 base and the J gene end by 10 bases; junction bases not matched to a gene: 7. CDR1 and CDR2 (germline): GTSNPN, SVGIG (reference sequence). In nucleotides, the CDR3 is TGTGCCTGGAGTGCCGGACAGGCGGCGTCACCCCTCCACTTT. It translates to CAWSAGQAASPLHF.

CDR3 residues: CANSRDRHLNTEAFF. CDR3 in DNA: TGTGCCAACTCCAGGGACAGACACCTCAACACTGAAGCTTTCTTT. The chain employs TRBV2 and TRBJ1-1; 7 bases fit TRBD1. Germline CDR1 is SNHLY and CDR2 is FYNNEI. The CDR3 runs 15 residues. V was pared by 10 bases and J by 2 bases, with 13 bases of the junction left unmatched.

This CDR3 reads CASSLSESGRGWSQPQHF. DNA of the CDR3: TGTGCCAGCAGTTTAAGTGAGTCCGGCAGGGGTTGGAGTCAGCCCCAGCATTTT. The chain joins TRBV28 to TRBJ1-5; TRBD1 might be the D (6 bases). V gave up 2 bases and J gave up 6 bases, with 23 bases separating them. The CDR3 runs to 18 residues. CDR1 MDHEN and CDR2 SYDVKM come from the germline V gene.

The CDR3 sequence: CASSQAGTSGFYEQYF. For the CDR3, the DNA is TGTGCCAGCAGCCAAGCCGGGACTAGCGGGTTCTACGAGCAGTACTTC. The rearrangement joins TRBV4-2 to TRBJ2-7; 12 positions agree with TRBD2. Germline V lookup: CDR1 LGHNA, CDR2 YNFKEQ. The junction had 4 bases not matched to a gene; V was cut back by 1 base and J by 3 bases. This CDR3 is built from 16 residues.

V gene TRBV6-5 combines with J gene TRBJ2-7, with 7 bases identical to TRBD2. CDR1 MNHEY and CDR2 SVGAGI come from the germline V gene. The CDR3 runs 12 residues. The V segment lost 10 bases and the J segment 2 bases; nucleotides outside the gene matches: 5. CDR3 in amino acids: CATTAGAYEQYF. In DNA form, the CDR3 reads TGTGCCACCACCGCGGGGGCCTACGAGCAGTACTTC.

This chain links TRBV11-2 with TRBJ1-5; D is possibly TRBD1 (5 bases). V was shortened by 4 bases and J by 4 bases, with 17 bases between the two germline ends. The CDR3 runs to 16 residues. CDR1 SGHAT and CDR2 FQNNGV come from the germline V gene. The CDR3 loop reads CASSSLPGGPNQPQHF. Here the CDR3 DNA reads TGTGCCAGCAGCTCGCTTCCGGGGGGACCTAATCAGCCCCAGCATTTT.

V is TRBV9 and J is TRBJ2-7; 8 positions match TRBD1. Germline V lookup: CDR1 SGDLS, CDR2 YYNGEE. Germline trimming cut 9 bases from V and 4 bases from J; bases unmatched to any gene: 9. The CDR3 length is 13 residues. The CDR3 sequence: CAIRGLPRYEQYF. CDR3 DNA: TGTGCCATCAGGGGGCTTCCCAGGTACGAGCAGTACTTC. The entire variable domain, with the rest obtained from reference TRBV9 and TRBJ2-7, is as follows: DSGVTQTPKHLITATGQRVTLRCSPRSGDLSVYWYQQSLDQGLQFLIQYYNGEERAKGNILERFSAQQFPDLHSELNLSSLELGDSALYFCAIRGLPRYEQYFGPGTRLTVT.

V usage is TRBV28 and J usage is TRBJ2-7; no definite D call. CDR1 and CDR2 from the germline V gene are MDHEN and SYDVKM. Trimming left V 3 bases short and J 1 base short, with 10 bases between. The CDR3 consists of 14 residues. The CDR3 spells CASSLVPGSYEQYF. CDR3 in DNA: TGTGCCAGCAGTTTGGTCCCGGGTTCCTACGAGCAGTACTTC.

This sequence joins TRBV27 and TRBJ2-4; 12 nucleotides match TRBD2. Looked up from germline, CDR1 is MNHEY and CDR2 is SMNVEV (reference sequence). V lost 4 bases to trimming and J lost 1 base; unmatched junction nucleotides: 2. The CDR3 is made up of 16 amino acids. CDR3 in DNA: TGTGCCAGCAGTTCTAGCGGGGGGGCGGCCAAAAACATTCAGTACTTC. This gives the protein CASSSSGGAAKNIQYF.

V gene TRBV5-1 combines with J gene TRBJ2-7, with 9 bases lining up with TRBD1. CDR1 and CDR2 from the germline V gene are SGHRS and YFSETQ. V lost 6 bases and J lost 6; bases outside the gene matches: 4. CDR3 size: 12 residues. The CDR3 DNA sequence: TGCGCCAGCACCCCGGACAGGGGCGAGCAGTACTTC. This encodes CASTPDRGEQYF.

In DNA form, the CDR3 reads TGTGCCAGCAGTGCGTCGACAGGTTCCTCCTACGAGCAGTACTTC. Translation: CASSASTGSSYEQYF. The rearrangement links TRBV28 to TRBJ2-7, with TRBD1 as a possible D gene (6 bases). The V end lost 5 bases, the J end lost 0 bases, and 14 bases lay between the germline ends. Germline loops: CDR1 MDHEN, CDR2 SYDVKM. CDR3 length: 15 amino acids.

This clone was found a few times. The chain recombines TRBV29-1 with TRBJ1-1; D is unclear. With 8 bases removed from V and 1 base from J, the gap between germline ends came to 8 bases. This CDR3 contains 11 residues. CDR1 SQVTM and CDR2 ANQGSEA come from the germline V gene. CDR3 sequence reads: CSTHRNTEAFF. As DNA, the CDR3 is TGCAGCACCCATAGGAACACTGAAGCTTTCTTT.

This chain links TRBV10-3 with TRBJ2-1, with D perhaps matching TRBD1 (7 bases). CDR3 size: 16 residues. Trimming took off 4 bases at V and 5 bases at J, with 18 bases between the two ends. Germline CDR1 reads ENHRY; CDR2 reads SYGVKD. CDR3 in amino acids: CAISGGAGGTDNEQFF. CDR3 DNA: TGTGCCATCAGTGGAGGGGCAGGGGGGACTGACAATGAGCAGTTCTTC.